This T cell receptor beta chain emerged from a study of cytomegalovirus exposure and HLA in healthy donors. Overall study context: Of around 400 genotyped donors, about 80% grouped in the Caucasian-associated ancestry cluster. Whole-study findings and limits: In a later analysis, TCR association rates varied by HLA locus: DRB1 most, HLA-C fewest. A reported reduction in N-insertions relative to the approximately 640-donor mean was seen in an Asian-associated ancestry cluster in a later analysis.

V was cut by 7 bases and J by 1 base, with 18 bases left in between. Germline CDR1 MNHEY, CDR2 SMNVEV (reference sequence). The CDR3 covers 16 residues. As for this clone: The antigen remains unidentified.

The primer mix had 60 Vbeta and 13 Jbeta primers. Only in-frame clones appear in the TCRdb table, and some are missing; sequencing was by immunoSEQ multiplex PCR. The top ten hold around 2% of the sample, which has 90,000 to 130,000 clones, approximately 84% seen once. The chain employs TRBV27 and TRBJ2-3, with D possibly TRBD2 on 5 matching bases. Sequenced sample: PBMCs. The sequence derives from a man aged 40-50 years in good health and CMV-seronegative. DNA for the CDR3: TGTGCCAGCACCCTACGTGTAGCCGGGGGCACAGATACGCAGTATTTT. It translates to CASTLRVAGGTDTQYF.